This paragraph reports one T cell receptor (beta chain). Its antigen is not identified. This sample is drawn from a study of shared clonotypes between healthy human individuals. Broader study findings: In general, naive subsets displayed greater estimated richness than memory subsets did.

Produced via immunoSEQ multiplex PCR; TCRdb's table is partial and in-frame only. Of 2 million to 2.5 million clones in the sample, approximately 94% are singletons; the top ten hold around 0.13%. The CDR3 contains 12 residues. The V gene's germline CDR1 is LNHDA and CDR2 SQIVND (reference sequence). Trimming shortened V by 6 bases and J by 7 bases, and 12 bases separated the two germline ends. The receptor's source is a man younger than 35 in good health. Sequenced input: naive CD4+ T cells sorted from blood. As to subset: CD45RA+ positively selected. This chain links TRBV19 with TRBJ1-1; D perhaps matches TRBD1 (6 bases). CDR3: CASSYRVGEAFF. The CDR3 region has the DNA TGTGCCAGTAGCTACAGGGTGGGTGAAGCTTTCTTT.